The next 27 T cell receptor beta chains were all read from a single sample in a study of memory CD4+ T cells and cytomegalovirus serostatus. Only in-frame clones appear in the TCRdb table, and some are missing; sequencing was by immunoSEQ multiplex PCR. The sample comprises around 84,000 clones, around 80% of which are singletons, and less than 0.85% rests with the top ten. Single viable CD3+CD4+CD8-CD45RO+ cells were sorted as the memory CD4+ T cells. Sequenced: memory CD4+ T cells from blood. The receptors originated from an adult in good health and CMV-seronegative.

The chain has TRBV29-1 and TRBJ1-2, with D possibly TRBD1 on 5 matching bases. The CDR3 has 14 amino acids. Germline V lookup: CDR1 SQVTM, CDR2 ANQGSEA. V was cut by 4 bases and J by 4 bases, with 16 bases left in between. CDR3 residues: CSVALGTGSYGYTF. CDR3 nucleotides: TGCAGCGTTGCACTGGGGACGGGGTCCTATGGCTACACCTTC.

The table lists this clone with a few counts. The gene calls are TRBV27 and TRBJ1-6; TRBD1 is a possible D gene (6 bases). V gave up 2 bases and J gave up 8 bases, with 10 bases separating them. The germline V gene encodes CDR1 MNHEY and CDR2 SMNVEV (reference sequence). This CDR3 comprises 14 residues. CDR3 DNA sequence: TGTGCCAGCAGTTTAAGGGGGGGGGATTCACCCCTCCACTTT. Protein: CASSLRGGDSPLHF.

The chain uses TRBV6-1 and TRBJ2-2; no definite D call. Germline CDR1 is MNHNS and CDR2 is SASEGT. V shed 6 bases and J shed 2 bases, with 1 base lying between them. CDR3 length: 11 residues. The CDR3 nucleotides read TGTGCCAGCAGAAACACCGGGGAGCTGTTTTTT. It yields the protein CASRNTGELFF.

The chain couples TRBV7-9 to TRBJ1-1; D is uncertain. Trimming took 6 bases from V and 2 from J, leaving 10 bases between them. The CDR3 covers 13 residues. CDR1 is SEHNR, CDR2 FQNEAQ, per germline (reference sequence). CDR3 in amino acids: CASSVHENTEAFF. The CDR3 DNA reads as TGTGCCAGCAGTGTCCATGAAAACACTGAAGCTTTCTTT.

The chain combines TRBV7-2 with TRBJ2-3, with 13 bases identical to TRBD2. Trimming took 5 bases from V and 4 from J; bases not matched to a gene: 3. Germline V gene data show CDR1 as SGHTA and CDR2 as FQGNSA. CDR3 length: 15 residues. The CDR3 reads CASSRTSGGADTQYF. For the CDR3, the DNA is TGTGCCAGCAGCCGGACTAGCGGGGGTGCAGATACGCAGTATTTT.

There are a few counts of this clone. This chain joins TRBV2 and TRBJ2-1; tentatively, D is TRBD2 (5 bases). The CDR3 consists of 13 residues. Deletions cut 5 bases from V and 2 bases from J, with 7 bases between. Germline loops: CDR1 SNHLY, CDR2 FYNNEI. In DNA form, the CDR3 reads TGTGCCAGCAGTACGGAGGCCTACAATGAGCAGTTCTTC. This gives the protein CASSTEAYNEQFF.

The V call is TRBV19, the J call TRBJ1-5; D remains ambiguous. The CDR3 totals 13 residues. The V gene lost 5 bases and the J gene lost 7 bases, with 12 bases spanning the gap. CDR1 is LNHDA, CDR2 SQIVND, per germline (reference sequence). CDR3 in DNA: TGTGCCAGTAGTTTTGGAGCAGGACAGCCCCAGCATTTT. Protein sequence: CASSFGAGQPQHF.

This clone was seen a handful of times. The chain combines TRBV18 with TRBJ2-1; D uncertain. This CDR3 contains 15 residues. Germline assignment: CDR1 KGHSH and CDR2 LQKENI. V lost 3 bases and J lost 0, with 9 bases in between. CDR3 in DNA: TGTGCCAGCTCACCTTCCGGTGGCTCCTACAATGAGCAGTTCTTC. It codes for CASSPSGGSYNEQFF.

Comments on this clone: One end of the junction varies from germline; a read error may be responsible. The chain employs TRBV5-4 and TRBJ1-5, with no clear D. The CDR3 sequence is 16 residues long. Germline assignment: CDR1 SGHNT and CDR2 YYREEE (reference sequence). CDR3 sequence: CASSQDGTWAGQPQHF. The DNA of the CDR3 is TGCGCCAGCAGCCAAGATGGAACGTGGGCCGGGCAGCCCCAGCATTTT. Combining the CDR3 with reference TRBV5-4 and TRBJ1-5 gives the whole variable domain ETGVTQSPTHLIKTRGQQVTLRCSSQSGHNTVSWYQQALGQGPQFIFQYYREEENGRGNFPPRFSGLQFPNYSSELNVNALELDDSALYLCASSQDGTWAGQPQHFGDGTRLSIL.

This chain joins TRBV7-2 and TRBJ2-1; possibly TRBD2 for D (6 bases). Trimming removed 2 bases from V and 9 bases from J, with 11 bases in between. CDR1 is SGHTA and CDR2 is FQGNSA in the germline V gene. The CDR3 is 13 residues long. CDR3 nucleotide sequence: TGTGCCAGCAGCTTAACGGGGGTGGTTGAGCAGTTCTTC. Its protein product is CASSLTGVVEQFF.

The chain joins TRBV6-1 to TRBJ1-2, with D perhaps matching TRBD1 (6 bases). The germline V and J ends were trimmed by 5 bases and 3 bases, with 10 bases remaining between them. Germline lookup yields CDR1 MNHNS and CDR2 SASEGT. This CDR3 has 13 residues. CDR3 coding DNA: TGTGCCAGCAGTTCAGGGGACTACTATGGCTACACCTTC. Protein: CASSSGDYYGYTF.

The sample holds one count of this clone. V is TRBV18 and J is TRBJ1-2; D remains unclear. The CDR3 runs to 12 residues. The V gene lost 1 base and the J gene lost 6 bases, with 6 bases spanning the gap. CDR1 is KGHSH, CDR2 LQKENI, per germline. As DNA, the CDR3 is TGTGCCAGCTCACCACAGGAGCATGGCTACACCTTC. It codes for CASSPQEHGYTF.

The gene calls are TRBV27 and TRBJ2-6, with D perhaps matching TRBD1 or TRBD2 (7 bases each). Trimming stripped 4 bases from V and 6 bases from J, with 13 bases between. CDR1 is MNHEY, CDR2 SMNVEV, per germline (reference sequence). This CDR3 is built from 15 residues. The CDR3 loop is CASSSGGAAANVLTF. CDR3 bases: TGTGCCAGCAGTTCAGGGGGGGCTGCGGCCAACGTCCTGACTTTC.

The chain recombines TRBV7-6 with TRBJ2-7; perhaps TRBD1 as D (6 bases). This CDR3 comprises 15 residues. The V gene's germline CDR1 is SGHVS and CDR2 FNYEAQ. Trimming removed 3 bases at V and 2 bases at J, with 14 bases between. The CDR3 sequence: CASSFAQGEAYEQYF. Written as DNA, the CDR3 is TGTGCCAGCAGCTTTGCACAGGGTGAAGCCTACGAGCAGTACTTC.

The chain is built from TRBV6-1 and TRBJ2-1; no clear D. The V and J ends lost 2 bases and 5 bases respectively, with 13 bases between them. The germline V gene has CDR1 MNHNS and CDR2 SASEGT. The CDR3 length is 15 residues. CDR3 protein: CASSEMVVRDNEQFF. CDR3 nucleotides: TGTGCCAGCAGTGAAATGGTCGTTCGAGACAATGAGCAGTTCTTC.

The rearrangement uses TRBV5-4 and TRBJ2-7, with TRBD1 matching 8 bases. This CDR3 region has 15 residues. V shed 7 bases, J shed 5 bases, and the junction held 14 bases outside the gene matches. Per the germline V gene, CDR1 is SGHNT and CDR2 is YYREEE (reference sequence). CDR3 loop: CASSLGQGQEHEQYF. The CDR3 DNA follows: TGTGCCAGCTCCCTAGGCCAGGGACAGGAACACGAGCAGTACTTC.

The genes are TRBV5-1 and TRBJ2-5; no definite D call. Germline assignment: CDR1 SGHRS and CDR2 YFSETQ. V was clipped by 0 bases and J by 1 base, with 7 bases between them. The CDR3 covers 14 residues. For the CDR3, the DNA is TGCGCCAGCAGCTTGGTCCAGGCCCAAGAGACCCAGTACTTC. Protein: CASSLVQAQETQYF.

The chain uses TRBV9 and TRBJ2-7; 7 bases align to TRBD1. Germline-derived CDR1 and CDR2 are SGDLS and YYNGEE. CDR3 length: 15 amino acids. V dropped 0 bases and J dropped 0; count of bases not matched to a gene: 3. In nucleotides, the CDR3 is TGTGCCAGCAGCGTAGGGGCAGGGGGCTCCTACGAGCAGTACTTC. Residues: CASSVGAGGSYEQYF.

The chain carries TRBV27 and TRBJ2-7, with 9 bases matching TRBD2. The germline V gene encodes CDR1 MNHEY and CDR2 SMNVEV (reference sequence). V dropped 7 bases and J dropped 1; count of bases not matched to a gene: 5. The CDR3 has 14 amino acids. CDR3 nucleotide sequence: TGTGCCAGCATGAGCGGGGGGCATTCCTACGAGCAGTACTTC. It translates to CASMSGGHSYEQYF.

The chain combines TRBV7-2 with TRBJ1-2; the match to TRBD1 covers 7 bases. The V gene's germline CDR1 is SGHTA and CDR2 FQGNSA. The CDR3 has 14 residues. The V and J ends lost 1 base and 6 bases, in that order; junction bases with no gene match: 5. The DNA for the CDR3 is TGTGCCAGCAGCTTAGTTAAGGGGGCCAATGGCTACACCTTC. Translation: CASSLVKGANGYTF.

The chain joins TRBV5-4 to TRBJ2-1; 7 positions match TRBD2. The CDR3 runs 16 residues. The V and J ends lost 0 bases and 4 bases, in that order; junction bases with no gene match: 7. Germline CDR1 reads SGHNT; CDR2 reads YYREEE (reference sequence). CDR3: CASSLGAGRGYNEQFF. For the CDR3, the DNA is TGTGCCAGCAGCTTGGGGGCGGGGCGGGGGTACAATGAGCAGTTCTTC.

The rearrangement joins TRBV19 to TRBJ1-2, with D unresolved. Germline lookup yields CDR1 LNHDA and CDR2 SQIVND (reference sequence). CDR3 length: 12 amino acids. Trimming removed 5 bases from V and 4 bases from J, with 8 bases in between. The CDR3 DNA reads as TGTGCCAGTAGTCGTCAGCTCTATGGCTACACCTTC. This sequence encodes CASSRQLYGYTF.

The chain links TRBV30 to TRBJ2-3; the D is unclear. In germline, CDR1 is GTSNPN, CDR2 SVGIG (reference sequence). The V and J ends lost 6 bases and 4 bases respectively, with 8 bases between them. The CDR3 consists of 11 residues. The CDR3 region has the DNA TGTGCCTGTAGACGGGCAGATACGCAGTATTTT. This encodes CACRRADTQYF.

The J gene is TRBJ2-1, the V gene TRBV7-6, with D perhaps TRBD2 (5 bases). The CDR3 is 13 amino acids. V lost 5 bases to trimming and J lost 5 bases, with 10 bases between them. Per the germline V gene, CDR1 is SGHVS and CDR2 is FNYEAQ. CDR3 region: CASSSRGDNEQFF. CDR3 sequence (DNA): TGTGCCAGCAGCAGCCGGGGAGACAATGAGCAGTTCTTC.

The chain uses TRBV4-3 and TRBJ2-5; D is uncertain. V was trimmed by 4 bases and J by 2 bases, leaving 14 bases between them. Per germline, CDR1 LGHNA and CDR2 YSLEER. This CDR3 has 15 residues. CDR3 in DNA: TGCGCCAGCAGCCCCTCTTGGATCGGGCAAGAGACCCAGTACTTC. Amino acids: CASSPSWIGQETQYF.

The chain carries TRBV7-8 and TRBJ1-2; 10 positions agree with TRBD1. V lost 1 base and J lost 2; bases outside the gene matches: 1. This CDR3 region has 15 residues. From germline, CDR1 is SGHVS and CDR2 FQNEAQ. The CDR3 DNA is TGTGCCAGCAGCTTAGGGGACAGGGGAAACTATGGCTACACCTTC. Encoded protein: CASSLGDRGNYGYTF.

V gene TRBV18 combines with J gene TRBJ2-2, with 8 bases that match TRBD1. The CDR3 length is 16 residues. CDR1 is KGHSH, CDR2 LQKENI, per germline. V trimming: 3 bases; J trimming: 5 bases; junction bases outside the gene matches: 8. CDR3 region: CASSPRTGLGTGELFF. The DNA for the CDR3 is TGTGCCAGCTCACCGCGGACAGGGTTGGGGACCGGGGAGCTGTTTTTT.